The 18 T cell receptor beta chains listed next were all sequenced from one sample in a study of siplizumab effects on memory and regulatory T cells. Assay used: immunoSEQ multiplex PCR; TCRdb lists only in-frame clones, some missing. The repertoire consists of roughly 68,000 clones, with approximately 97% occurring once and the leading ten covering about 0.095%. The specimen sequenced was naive CD8+ T cells sorted from blood. These receptors were obtained from a human donor in good health.

The sample holds one count of this clone. The chain carries TRBV15 and TRBJ2-2; D remains ambiguous. This CDR3 contains 12 residues. CDR1 LNHNV and CDR2 YYDKDF come from the germline V gene (reference sequence). Trimming cost V 0 bases and J 4 bases, with 0 bases left between them. CDR3 residues: CATSRDTGELFF. CDR3 sequence (DNA): TGTGCCACCAGCAGAGACACCGGGGAGCTGTTTTTT.

The V call is TRBV6-5, the J call TRBJ2-7, with D possibly matching TRBD1 (5 bases). The V end was cut by 5 bases, the J end by 6 bases, with 11 bases between. CDR1 is MNHEY, CDR2 SVGAGI, per germline. The CDR3 has 12 residues. This CDR3 is CASSQGSIEQYF. The CDR3 DNA sequence: TGTGCCAGCAGTCAGGGTTCTATCGAGCAGTACTTC.

The chain combines TRBV5-6 with TRBJ2-3; 12 bases match TRBD2. Germline V lookup: CDR1 SGHDT, CDR2 YYEEEE. The V gene end was trimmed by 3 bases and the J gene end by 6 bases; junction bases not matched to a gene: 8. This CDR3 is 16 amino acids long. The chain's CDR3 is CASSSDLAGGTDTQYF. DNA of the CDR3: TGTGCCAGCAGCTCGGATCTAGCGGGGGGGACGGATACGCAGTATTTT.

The V call is TRBV29-1, the J call TRBJ2-5; 7 bases map to TRBD2. The V gene's germline CDR1 is SQVTM and CDR2 ANQGSEA. The CDR3 sequence is 14 residues long. V gave up 0 bases and J gave up 4 bases; unmatched junction bases: 5. The CDR3 loop reads CSVEDLPSGETQYF. The DNA of the CDR3 is TGCAGCGTTGAAGATCTGCCTAGCGGAGAGACCCAGTACTTC.

The chain carries TRBV27 and TRBJ2-5; D possibly corresponds to TRBD1 (5 bases). Looked up from germline, CDR1 is MNHEY and CDR2 is SMNVEV (reference sequence). V lost 6 bases to trimming and J lost 4 bases, with 18 bases between them. This CDR3 is built from 15 residues. CDR3 DNA sequence: TGTGCCAGCAGCCCGGGCGGCTTGGGGCGAGAGACCCAGTACTTC. Its protein is CASSPGGLGRETQYF.

The genes are TRBV7-9 and TRBJ1-2; D remains unclear. The CDR3 consists of 15 residues. Trimming left V 2 bases short and J 1 base short, with 11 bases between. The germline V gene encodes CDR1 SEHNR and CDR2 FQNEAQ (reference sequence). The CDR3 loop reads CASSLIRDFNYGYTF. CDR3 nucleotide sequence: TGTGCCAGCAGCTTAATTAGAGATTTTAACTATGGCTACACCTTC.

V and J are TRBV29-1 and TRBJ2-2; tentatively, D is TRBD1 (5 bases). Germline CDR1 is SQVTM and CDR2 is ANQGSEA. This CDR3 has 14 amino acids. Between the trimmed V and J ends, which lost 3 bases and 0 bases, there was a span of 8 bases. In DNA, the CDR3 is TGCAGCGTTGAGGGGCAGGCGAACACCGGGGAGCTGTTTTTT. It encodes CSVEGQANTGELFF.

A single count supports this clone. The rearrangement uses TRBV4-1 and TRBJ2-7; a weak D match, TRBD2 (5 bases). CDR3 length: 13 amino acids. Looked up from germline, CDR1 is MGHRA and CDR2 is YSYEKL. With 4 bases removed from V and 3 bases from J, the gap between germline ends came to 10 bases. The CDR3 DNA reads TGCGCCAGCAGCCCGCCGGGGAACTACGAGCAGTACTTC. It translates to CASSPPGNYEQYF.

This chain uses TRBV7-2 with TRBJ1-1; D remains unclear. Germline V gene data show CDR1 as SGHTA and CDR2 as FQGNSA. Trimming cost V 2 bases and J 11 bases, with 12 bases left between them. This CDR3 is built from 12 residues. The CDR3 sequence: CASSLIAPEAFF. The CDR3 bases are TGTGCCAGCAGCTTAATCGCCCCGGAGGCTTTCTTT.

The V call is TRBV6-1, the J call TRBJ1-2, with D possibly matching TRBD1 (5 bases). This CDR3 region has 13 residues. In germline, CDR1 is MNHNS, CDR2 SASEGT. V shed 6 bases and J shed 6 bases, with 14 bases lying between them. This CDR3 reads CASRGEGSHGYTF. In DNA, the CDR3 is TGTGCCAGCAGGGGGGAGGGCAGCCATGGCTACACCTTC.

This chain links TRBV9 with TRBJ2-3, with 12 bases matching TRBD2. Germline CDR1 and CDR2: SGDLS and YYNGEE. V shed 3 bases and J 1 base; nucleotides not matched to a gene: 9. This CDR3 contains 18 residues. The CDR3 bases are TGTGCCAGCAGCGCCTCACTAGCGGGGGGCGTTCGCACAGATACGCAGTATTTT. It encodes CASSASLAGGVRTDTQYF.

The rearrangement links TRBV7-9 to TRBJ1-2, with TRBD1 matching 11 bases. J lost 5 bases, V lost 5 bases, and 4 bases had no gene match. In germline, CDR1 is SEHNR, CDR2 FQNEAQ (reference sequence). This CDR3 is built from 14 residues. CDR3 coding DNA: TGTGCCAGCAGCCATCGGGACAGGGGGTATGGCTACACCTTC. Translated, it gives CASSHRDRGYGYTF.

V usage is TRBV6-1 and J usage is TRBJ2-5; TRBD2 is a possible D gene (7 bases). The DNA end is more similar to TRBJ2-7, so the J call may be wrong. This CDR3 is built from 13 residues. Germline values: CDR1 MNHNS, CDR2 SASEGT. The chain's CDR3 is CASVGGLPYEQYF. In nucleotides, the CDR3 is TGTGCCAGCGTAGGGGGACTACCCTACGAGCAGTACTTC.

This clone was observed once. The V and J genes are TRBV28 and TRBJ2-3; D remains ambiguous. This CDR3 is built from 16 residues. V was pared by 6 bases and J by 2 bases, with 18 bases between. The germline V gene encodes CDR1 MDHEN and CDR2 SYDVKM. CDR3: CASSPSVALDTDTQYF. CDR3 nucleotide sequence: TGTGCCAGCAGCCCTTCGGTGGCGTTGGACACAGATACGCAGTATTTT.

This chain connects TRBV4-1 to TRBJ1-3; no clear D gene. There are 13 residues in the CDR3. The germline V gene has CDR1 MGHRA and CDR2 YSYEKL. Trimming shortened V by 1 base and J by 8 bases, and 9 bases separated the two germline ends. CDR3 residues: CASSQGPRDTIYF. DNA for the CDR3: TGCGCCAGCAGCCAAGGCCCCCGGGACACCATATATTTT.

The rearrangement uses TRBV5-8 and TRBJ1-1; D gene ambiguous. The CDR3 runs 11 residues. V dropped 4 bases and J dropped 3 bases, with 4 bases sitting between them. Per germline, CDR1 SGHTS and CDR2 YDEGEE. CDR3 sequence reads: CASSLDTEAFF. CDR3 bases: TGTGCCAGCAGCCTAGACACTGAAGCTTTCTTT.

V usage is TRBV2 and J usage is TRBJ1-5, with 7 nucleotides matching TRBD1. In germline, CDR1 is SNHLY, CDR2 FYNNEI. The V and J ends lost 7 bases and 4 bases, in that order; junction bases with no gene match: 13. The CDR3 length is 16 residues. CDR3 nucleotide sequence: TGTGCCAGCACCCTTTCCGGCAGGGACAGAAATCAGCCCCAGCATTTT. Protein product: CASTLSGRDRNQPQHF.

J is TRBJ1-2 and V is TRBV9; D is uncertain. Between the trimmed V and J ends, which lost 3 bases and 4 bases, there was a span of 4 bases. The germline CDR1 and CDR2 sequences are SGDLS and YYNGEE. This CDR3 is 11 amino acids long. Here the CDR3 DNA reads TGTGCCAGCAGCGGCCTCTATGGCTACACCTTC. Protein product: CASSGLYGYTF.